The 19 T cell receptor beta chains reported below all come from one sample, sequenced in a study of blood T cell repertoires in COVID-19. The method was immunoSEQ multiplex PCR; TCRdb's version includes in-frame clones alone and lacks a portion of them. The sample includes about 170,000 clones, 85% of them seen just once. Sequenced: peripheral blood. The receptors were gathered from a woman older than 75 with COVID-19, enrolled during active disease.

The gene calls are TRBV27 and TRBJ2-7; D is unresolved. In germline, CDR1 is MNHEY, CDR2 SMNVEV (reference sequence). Trimming stripped 6 bases from V and 0 bases from J, with 15 bases between. CDR3 length equals 15 residues. The CDR3 nucleotides are TGTGCCAGCAGCCCCTGGCCCGCTCCCTCCTACGAGCAGTACTTC. This translates into CASSPWPAPSYEQYF.

The CDR3 DNA reads TGTGCCAGCACCCAACAGGACAGCGACACTGAAGCTTTCTTT. It codes for CASTQQDSDTEAFF. V and J are TRBV5-5 and TRBJ1-1, with a tentative D call TRBD1 (6 bases). V shed 6 bases and J shed 3 bases, with 15 bases lying between them. CDR1 and CDR2 from the germline V gene are SGHKS and YYEKEE (reference sequence). There are 14 residues in the CDR3.

The CDR3 DNA sequence: TGTGCCAGCAGTTTCGCCGGTAGCAATCAGCCCCAGCATTTT. Amino acid sequence: CASSFAGSNQPQHF. This chain joins TRBV27 and TRBJ1-5; no firm D call. Trimming pared 3 bases from V and 0 bases from J, leaving 6 bases between. Germline V gene data show CDR1 as MNHEY and CDR2 as SMNVEV (reference sequence). The CDR3 is made up of 14 amino acids.

The chain links TRBV10-2 to TRBJ2-7, with a tentative D call TRBD1 (5 bases). The V gene lost 5 bases and the J gene lost 6 bases, with 14 bases spanning the gap. The CDR3 runs to 13 residues. Germline CDR1 reads WSHSY; CDR2 reads SAAADI. CDR3 loop: CASSLTSRGEQYF. As DNA, the CDR3 is TGCGCCAGCAGTTTGACCTCAAGGGGCGAGCAGTACTTC.

This rearrangement joins TRBV29-1 to TRBJ2-3; a weak D match, TRBD2 (5 bases). Trimming removed 6 bases from V and 4 bases from J, with 14 bases in between. The length of the CDR3 is 13 residues. Germline V lookup: CDR1 SQVTM, CDR2 ANQGSEA. CDR3 DNA sequence: TGCAGCGTAGGACTCAGGAAGGCAGATACGCAGTATTTT. Protein: CSVGLRKADTQYF.

The chain joins TRBV12-3 or TRBV12-4 to TRBJ2-6; D gene ambiguous. The CDR3 has 13 residues. V shed 3 bases and J shed 4 bases, with 4 bases lying between them. The CDR3 reads CASSLEGANVLTF. The DNA for the CDR3 is TGTGCCAGCAGTTTGGAGGGGGCCAACGTCCTGACTTTC.

The chain is built from TRBV19 and TRBJ1-3; D possibly corresponds to TRBD1 (6 bases). Germline-derived CDR1 and CDR2 are LNHDA and SQIVND (reference sequence). The V end was cut by 3 bases, the J end by 0 bases, with 15 bases between. CDR3 length: 17 residues. The CDR3 bases are TGTGCCAGTAGTATCTCCGGGACACCAAACTCTGGAAACACCATATATTTT. As protein: CASSISGTPNSGNTIYF.

V usage is TRBV6-5 and J usage is TRBJ1-6; D gene unclear. The CDR3 contains 15 residues. Deletions cut 5 bases from V and 7 bases from J, with 15 bases between. Germline CDR1 is MNHEY and CDR2 is SVGAGI. In DNA form, the CDR3 reads TGTGCCAGCAGTCCGTTGCGAGAAGCGAATTCACCCCTCCACTTT. It encodes CASSPLREANSPLHF.

The rearrangement joins TRBV6-5 to TRBJ2-2, with 9 bases matching TRBD2. This CDR3 region has 14 residues. V lost 9 bases, J lost 4 bases, and 6 bases stayed unmatched. The V gene's germline CDR1 is MNHEY and CDR2 SVGAGI. The chain's CDR3 is CASRGLALTGELFF. The CDR3 coding sequence is TGTGCCAGTCGGGGACTAGCACTCACCGGGGAGCTGTTTTTT.

The sample holds one count of this clone. J is TRBJ1-6 and V is TRBV5-1; possible D gene TRBD1, 5 bases. The CDR3 runs to 16 residues. Germline CDR1 SGHRS, CDR2 YFSETQ. Trimming shortened V by 4 bases and J by 0 bases, and 11 bases separated the two germline ends. The DNA for the CDR3 is TGCGCCAGCAGCCCCGGCGGGGGCTCCTATAATTCACCCCTCCACTTT. Protein sequence: CASSPGGGSYNSPLHF.

This chain links TRBV5-8 with TRBJ2-1; TRBD2 agrees at 9 bases. The CDR3 covers 17 residues. Germline V lookup: CDR1 SGHTS, CDR2 YDEGEE. J was trimmed by 8 bases and V by 3 bases; bases with no gene match: 15. CDR3: CASSSTRLADLVDEQFF. The CDR3 nucleotides are TGTGCCAGCAGCTCTACCAGACTAGCGGATCTAGTCGATGAGCAGTTCTTC.

J is TRBJ1-5 and V is TRBV3-1 (or the pseudogene TRBV3-2); unclear D gene. Trimming left V 1 base short and J 9 bases short, with 10 bases between. Germline values: CDR1 LGHDT, CDR2 YNNKEL (reference sequence). This CDR3 spans 13 amino acids. CDR3 sequence (DNA): TGTGCCAGCAGCCAAGGTTCGGAGAGGCCCCAGCATTTT. Translated: CASSQGSERPQHF.

The chain has TRBV19 and TRBJ1-4, with D tentatively TRBD1 (6 bases). This CDR3 is built from 17 residues. The V gene's germline CDR1 is LNHDA and CDR2 SQIVND (reference sequence). Between the trimmed V and J ends, which lost 3 bases and 4 bases, there was a span of 18 bases. The CDR3 sequence: CASSMFPRQVVNEKLFF. The CDR3 bases are TGTGCCAGTAGTATGTTCCCCCGACAGGTGGTTAATGAAAAACTGTTTTTT.

The V gene is TRBV2, the J gene TRBJ2-7; tentative D call: TRBD2 (6 bases). The CDR3 is 13 amino acids. V was pared by 7 bases and J by 1 base, with 11 bases between. Germline assignment: CDR1 SNHLY and CDR2 FYNNEI. The CDR3: CASNGGESYEQYF. CDR3 nucleotides: TGTGCCAGCAACGGAGGGGAATCCTACGAGCAGTACTTC.

This clone occurred once. V gene TRBV12-3 or TRBV12-4 combines with J gene TRBJ1-2, with 8 bases that match TRBD1. The CDR3 spans 12 residues. The junction had 2 bases not matched to a gene; V was cut back by 5 bases and J by 6 bases. This CDR3 reads CASSRQGNGYTF. CDR3 DNA sequence: TGTGCCAGCAGTCGACAGGGGAATGGCTACACCTTC.

This clone came up a few times. This sequence joins TRBV28 and TRBJ1-4, with TRBD1 identical over 10 bases. The germline V gene has CDR1 MDHEN and CDR2 SYDVKM. This CDR3 comprises 15 residues. Trimming cost V 5 bases and J 6 bases; bases outside gene matches: 6. The CDR3 DNA reads as TGTGCCAGCAGTCGATGGACAGGGGGTGATGAAAAACTGTTTTTT. This gives the protein CASSRWTGGDEKLFF.

This chain uses TRBV9 with TRBJ2-7; 8 nucleotides line up with TRBD2. The V gene's germline CDR1 is SGDLS and CDR2 YYNGEE. The ends lost 0 bases at V and 0 bases at J; junction bases unmatched: 8. There are 17 residues in the CDR3. CDR3 in DNA: TGTGCCAGCAGCGTAGGACTTAGCGGGGTCGGCTCCTACGAGCAGTACTTC. It codes for CASSVGLSGVGSYEQYF.

The J gene is TRBJ1-2, the V gene TRBV7-9; D is perhaps TRBD1 (6 bases). V was clipped by 4 bases and J by 9 bases, with 9 bases between them. Germline CDR1 is SEHNR and CDR2 is FQNEAQ (reference sequence). The CDR3 has 11 amino acids. The CDR3: CASSSTGSYTF. The CDR3 DNA reads TGTGCCAGCAGCTCAACAGGGAGCTACACCTTC.

The V gene is TRBV5-1, the J gene TRBJ1-1; 7 bases are shared with TRBD1. CDR1 and CDR2 from the germline V gene are SGHRS and YFSETQ. Germline trimming cut 0 bases from V and 3 bases from J; bases unmatched to any gene: 5. There are 15 residues in the CDR3. The CDR3 region is CASSLVTGAYTEAFF. The CDR3, as DNA: TGCGCCAGCAGCTTGGTAACAGGGGCCTACACTGAAGCTTTCTTT. Complete variable domain (other parts from reference TRBV5-1 and TRBJ1-1): KAGVTQTPRYLIKTRGQQVTLSCSPISGHRSVSWYQQTPGQGLQFLFEYFSETQRNKGNFPGRFSGRQFSNSRSEMNVSTLELGDSALYLCASSLVTGAYTEAFFGQGTRLTVV.